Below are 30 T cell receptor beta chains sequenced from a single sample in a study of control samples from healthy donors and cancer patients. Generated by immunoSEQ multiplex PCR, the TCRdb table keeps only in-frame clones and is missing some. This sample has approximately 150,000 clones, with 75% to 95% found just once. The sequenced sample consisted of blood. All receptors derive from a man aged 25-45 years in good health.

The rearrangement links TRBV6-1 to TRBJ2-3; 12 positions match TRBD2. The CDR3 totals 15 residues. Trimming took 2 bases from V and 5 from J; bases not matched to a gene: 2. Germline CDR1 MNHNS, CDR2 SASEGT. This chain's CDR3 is CASSERLAGVDTQYF. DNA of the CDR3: TGTGCCAGCAGTGAAAGACTAGCGGGGGTAGATACGCAGTATTTT.

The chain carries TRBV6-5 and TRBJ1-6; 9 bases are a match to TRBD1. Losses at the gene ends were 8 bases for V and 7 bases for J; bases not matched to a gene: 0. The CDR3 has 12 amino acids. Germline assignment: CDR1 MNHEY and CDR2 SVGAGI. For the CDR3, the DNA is TGTGCCAGCGGACAGGGGAATTCACCCCTCCACTTT. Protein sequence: CASGQGNSPLHF.

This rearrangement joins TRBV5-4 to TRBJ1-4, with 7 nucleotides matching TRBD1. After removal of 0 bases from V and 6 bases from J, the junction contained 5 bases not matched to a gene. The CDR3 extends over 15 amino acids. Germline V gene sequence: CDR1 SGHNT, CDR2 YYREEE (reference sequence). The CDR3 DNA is TGTGCCAGCAGCTTGGCCGAGGGGGCATATGAAAAACTGTTTTTT. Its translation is CASSLAEGAYEKLFF.

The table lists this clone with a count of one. The CDR3 spells CASSFSQGMWPQHF. CDR3 nucleotides: TGTGCCAGCAGTTTTTCCCAGGGTATGTGGCCCCAGCATTTT. The chain combines TRBV27 with TRBJ1-5; D is possibly TRBD1 (5 bases). CDR3 length: 14 residues. Deletions cut 3 bases from V and 9 bases from J, with 15 bases between. CDR1 is MNHEY and CDR2 is SMNVEV in the germline V gene (reference sequence).

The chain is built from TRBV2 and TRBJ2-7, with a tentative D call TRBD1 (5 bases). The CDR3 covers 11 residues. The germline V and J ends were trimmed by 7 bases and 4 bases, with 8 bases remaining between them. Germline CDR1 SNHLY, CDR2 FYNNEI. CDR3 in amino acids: CASTQGYEQYF. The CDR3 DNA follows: TGTGCCAGCACCCAGGGATACGAGCAGTACTTC.

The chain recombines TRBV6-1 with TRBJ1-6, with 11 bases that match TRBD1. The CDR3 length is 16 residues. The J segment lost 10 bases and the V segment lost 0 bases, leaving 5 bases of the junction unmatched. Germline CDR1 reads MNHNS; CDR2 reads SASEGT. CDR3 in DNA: TGTGCCAGCAGTGAAGCCTCCGGGACAGGGGGATCACCCCTCCACTTT. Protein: CASSEASGTGGSPLHF.

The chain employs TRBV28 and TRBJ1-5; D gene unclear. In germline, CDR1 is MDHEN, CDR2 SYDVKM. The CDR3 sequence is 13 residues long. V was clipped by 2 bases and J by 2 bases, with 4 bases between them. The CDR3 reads CASSLTGNQPQHF. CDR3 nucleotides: TGTGCCAGCAGTTTAACTGGCAATCAGCCCCAGCATTTT.

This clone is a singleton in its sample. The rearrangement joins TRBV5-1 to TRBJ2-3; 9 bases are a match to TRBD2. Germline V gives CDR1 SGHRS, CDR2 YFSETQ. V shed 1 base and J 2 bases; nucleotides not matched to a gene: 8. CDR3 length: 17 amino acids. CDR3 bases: TGCGCCAGCAGCTTGTCCCAGCGGGGGGACTACACAGATACGCAGTATTTT. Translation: CASSLSQRGDYTDTQYF.

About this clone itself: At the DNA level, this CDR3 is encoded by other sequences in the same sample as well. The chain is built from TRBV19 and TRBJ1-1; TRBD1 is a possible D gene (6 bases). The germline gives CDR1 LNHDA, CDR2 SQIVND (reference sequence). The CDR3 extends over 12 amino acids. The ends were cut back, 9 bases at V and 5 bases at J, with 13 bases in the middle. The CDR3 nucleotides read TGTGCCAGCAGCTTCAGGGGTACTGAAGCTTTCTTT. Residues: CASSFRGTEAFF.

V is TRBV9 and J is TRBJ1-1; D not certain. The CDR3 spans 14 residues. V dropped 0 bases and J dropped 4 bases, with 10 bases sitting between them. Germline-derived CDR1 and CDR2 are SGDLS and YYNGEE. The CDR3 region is CASSVDGEGTEAFF. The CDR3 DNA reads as TGTGCCAGCAGCGTAGATGGGGAGGGCACTGAAGCTTTCTTT.

DNA for the CDR3: TGTGCCAGCTCACCTTCCCAAGTGCGTGAAAAACTGTTTTTT. Residues: CASSPSQVREKLFF. This chain links TRBV18 with TRBJ1-4; D is unresolved. The CDR3 has 14 amino acids. The V gene's germline CDR1 is KGHSH and CDR2 LQKENI. Between the trimmed V and J ends, which lost 3 bases and 7 bases, there was a span of 12 bases.

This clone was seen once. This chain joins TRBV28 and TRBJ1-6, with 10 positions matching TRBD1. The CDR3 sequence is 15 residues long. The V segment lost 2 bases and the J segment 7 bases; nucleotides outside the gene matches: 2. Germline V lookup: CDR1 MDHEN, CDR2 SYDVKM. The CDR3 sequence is CASSLMGQGNSPLHF. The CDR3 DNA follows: TGTGCCAGCAGTTTAATGGGACAGGGGAATTCACCCCTCCACTTT.

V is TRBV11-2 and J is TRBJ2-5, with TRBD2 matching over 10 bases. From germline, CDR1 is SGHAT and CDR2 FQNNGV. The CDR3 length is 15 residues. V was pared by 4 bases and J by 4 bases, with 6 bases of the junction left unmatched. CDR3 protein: CASSSSGGAGETQYF. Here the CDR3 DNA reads TGTGCCAGCAGCTCGAGCGGGGGGGCCGGAGAGACCCAGTACTTC.

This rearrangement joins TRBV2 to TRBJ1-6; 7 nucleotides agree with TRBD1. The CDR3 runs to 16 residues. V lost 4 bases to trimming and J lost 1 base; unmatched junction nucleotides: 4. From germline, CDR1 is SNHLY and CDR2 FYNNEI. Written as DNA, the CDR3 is TGTGCCAGCAGTGTCAGGGGGGGGTCCTATAATTCACCCCTCCACTTT. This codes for CASSVRGGSYNSPLHF.

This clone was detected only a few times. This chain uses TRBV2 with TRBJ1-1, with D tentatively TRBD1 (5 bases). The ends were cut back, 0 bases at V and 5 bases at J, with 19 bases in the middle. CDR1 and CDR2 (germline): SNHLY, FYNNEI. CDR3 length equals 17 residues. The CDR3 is CASSEAGVFRTRTEAFF. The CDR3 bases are TGTGCCAGCAGTGAAGCAGGGGTTTTTCGGACAAGAACTGAAGCTTTCTTT.

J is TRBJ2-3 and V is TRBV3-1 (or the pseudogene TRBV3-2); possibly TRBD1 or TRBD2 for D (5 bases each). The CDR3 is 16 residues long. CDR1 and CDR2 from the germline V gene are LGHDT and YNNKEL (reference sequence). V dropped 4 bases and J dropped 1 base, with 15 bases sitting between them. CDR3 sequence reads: CASSPQWGFGTDTQYF. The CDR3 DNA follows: TGTGCCAGCAGCCCTCAATGGGGGTTCGGCACAGATACGCAGTATTTT.

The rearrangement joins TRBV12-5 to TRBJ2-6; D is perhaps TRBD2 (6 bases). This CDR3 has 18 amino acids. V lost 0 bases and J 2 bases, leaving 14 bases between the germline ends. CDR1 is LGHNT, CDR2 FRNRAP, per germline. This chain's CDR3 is CASGLVSGVRAGANVLTF. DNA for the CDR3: TGTGCTAGTGGTTTGGTATCGGGGGTAAGGGCTGGGGCCAACGTCCTGACTTTC.

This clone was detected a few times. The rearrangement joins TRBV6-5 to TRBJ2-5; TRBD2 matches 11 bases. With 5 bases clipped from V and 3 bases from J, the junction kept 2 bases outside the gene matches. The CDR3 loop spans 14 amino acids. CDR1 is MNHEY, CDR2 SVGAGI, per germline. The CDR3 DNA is TGTGCCAGCAGTAAGGGACTAGCGGAAGAGACCCAGTACTTC. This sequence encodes CASSKGLAEETQYF.

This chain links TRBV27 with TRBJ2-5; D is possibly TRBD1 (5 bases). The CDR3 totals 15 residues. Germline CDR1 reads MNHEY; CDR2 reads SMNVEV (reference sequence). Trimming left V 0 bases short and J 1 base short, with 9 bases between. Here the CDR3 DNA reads TGTGCCAGCAGTTTATCTATCAGGGTCCAAGAGACCCAGTACTTC. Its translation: CASSLSIRVQETQYF.

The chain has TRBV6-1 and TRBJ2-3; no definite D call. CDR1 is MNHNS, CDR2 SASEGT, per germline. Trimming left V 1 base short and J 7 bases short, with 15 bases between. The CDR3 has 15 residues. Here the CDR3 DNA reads TGTGCCAGCAGTGAAGAGAGGTCCCAGTATTATACGCAGTATTTT. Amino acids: CASSEERSQYYTQYF.

The CDR3 spells CASSKDAARQAAYEQYF. As DNA, the CDR3 is TGTGCCAGCAGCAAAGATGCGGCCCGACAGGCCGCCTACGAGCAGTACTTC. The rearrangement links TRBV21-1 to TRBJ2-7; the table assigns TRBD1, which was not confirmed against the DNA. TRBV21-1 is marked as a pseudogene. The CDR3 runs 17 residues.

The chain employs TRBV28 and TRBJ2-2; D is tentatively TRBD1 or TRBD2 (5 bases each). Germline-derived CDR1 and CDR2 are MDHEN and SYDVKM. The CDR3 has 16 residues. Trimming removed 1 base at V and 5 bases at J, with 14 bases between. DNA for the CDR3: TGTGCCAGCAGTTTATATCCAGGGACGATGACCGGGGAGCTGTTTTTT. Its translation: CASSLYPGTMTGELFF.

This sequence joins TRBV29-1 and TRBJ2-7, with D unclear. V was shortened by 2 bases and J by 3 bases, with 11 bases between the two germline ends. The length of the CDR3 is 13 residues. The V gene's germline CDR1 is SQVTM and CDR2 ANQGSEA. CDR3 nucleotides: TGCAGCGTTGAAAAGCCCCCGGGCTACGAGCAGTACTTC. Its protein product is CSVEKPPGYEQYF.

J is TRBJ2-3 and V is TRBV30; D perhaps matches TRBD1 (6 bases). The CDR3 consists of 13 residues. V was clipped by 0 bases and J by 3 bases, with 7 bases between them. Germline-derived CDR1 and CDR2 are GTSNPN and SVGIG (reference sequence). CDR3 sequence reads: CAWSVTGTDTQYF. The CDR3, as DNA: TGTGCCTGGAGTGTCACAGGGACAGATACGCAGTATTTT.

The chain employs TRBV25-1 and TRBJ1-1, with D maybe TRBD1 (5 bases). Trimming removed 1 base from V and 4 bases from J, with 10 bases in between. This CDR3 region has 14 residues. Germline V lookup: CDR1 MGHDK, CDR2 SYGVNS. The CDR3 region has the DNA TGTGCCAGCAGTGAATCTTGGGGGGGCACTGAAGCTTTCTTT. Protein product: CASSESWGGTEAFF.

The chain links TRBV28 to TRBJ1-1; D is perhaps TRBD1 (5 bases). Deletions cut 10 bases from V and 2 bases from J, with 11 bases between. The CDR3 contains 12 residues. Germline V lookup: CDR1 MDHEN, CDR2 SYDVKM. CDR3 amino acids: CATLRDNTEAFF. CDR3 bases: TGTGCCACCCTAAGGGACAACACTGAAGCTTTCTTT.

CDR3 region: CASSLDLAYNEQFF. As DNA, the CDR3 is TGCGCCAGCAGCTTGGATCTGGCCTACAATGAGCAGTTCTTC. The chain combines TRBV5-1 with TRBJ2-1; D ambiguous. V lost 0 bases and J lost 2, with 6 bases in between. This CDR3 is 14 amino acids long. The V gene's germline CDR1 is SGHRS and CDR2 YFSETQ.

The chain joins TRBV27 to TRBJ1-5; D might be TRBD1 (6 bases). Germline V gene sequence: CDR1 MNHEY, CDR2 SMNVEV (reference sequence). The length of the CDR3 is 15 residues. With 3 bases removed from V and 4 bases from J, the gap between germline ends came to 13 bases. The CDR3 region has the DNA TGTGCCAGCAGTTTGACAGGCGAGGGAAATCAGCCCCAGCATTTT. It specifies CASSLTGEGNQPQHF.

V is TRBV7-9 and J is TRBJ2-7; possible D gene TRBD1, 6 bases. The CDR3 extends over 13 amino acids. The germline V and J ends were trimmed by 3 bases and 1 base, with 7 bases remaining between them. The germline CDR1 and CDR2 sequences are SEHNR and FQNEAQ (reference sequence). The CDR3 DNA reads TGTGCCAGCAGCTTTGGACAGTCCTACGAGCAGTACTTC. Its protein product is CASSFGQSYEQYF. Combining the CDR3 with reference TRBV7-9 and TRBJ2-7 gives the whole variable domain DTGVSQNPRHKITKRGQNVTFRCDPISEHNRLYWYRQTLGQGPEFLTYFQNEAQLEKSRLLSDRFSAERPKGSFSTLEIQRTEQGDSAMYLCASSFGQSYEQYFGPGTRLTVT.

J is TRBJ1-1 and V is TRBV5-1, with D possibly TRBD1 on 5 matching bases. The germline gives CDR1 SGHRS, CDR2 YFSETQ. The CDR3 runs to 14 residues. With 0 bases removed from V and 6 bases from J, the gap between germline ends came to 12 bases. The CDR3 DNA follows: TGCGCCAGCAGCTTGGGGCAGGGCGTGGCTGAAGCTTTCTTT. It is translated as CASSLGQGVAEAFF.